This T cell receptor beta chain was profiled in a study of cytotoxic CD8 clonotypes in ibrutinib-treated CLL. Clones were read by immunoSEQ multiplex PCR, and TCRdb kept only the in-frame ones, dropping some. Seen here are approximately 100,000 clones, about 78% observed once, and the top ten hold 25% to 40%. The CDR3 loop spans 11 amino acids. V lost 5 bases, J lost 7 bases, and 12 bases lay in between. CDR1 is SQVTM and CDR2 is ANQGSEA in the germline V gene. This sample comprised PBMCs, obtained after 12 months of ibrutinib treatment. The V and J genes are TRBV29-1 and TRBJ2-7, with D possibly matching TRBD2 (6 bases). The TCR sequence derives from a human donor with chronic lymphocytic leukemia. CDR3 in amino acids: CSVYGGGEQYF. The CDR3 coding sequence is TGCAGCGTTTACGGGGGTGGGGAGCAGTACTTC.